This entry concerns a single T cell receptor beta chain. The data were produced by immunoSEQ multiplex PCR, yet TCRdb's version contains in-frame clones alone and is incomplete. The sample lists about 100,000 clones; roughly 88% were seen once. The sample comes from a study of PD-L1 blockade in urothelial cancer. The V gene's germline CDR1 is SGHTA and CDR2 FQGNSA. J lost 0 bases, V lost 5 bases, and 18 bases had no gene match. The CDR3 is 19 amino acids. This sequence originates from a man aged 45-65 years with urothelial cancer. Source: PBMCs, taken around atezolizumab (anti-PD-L1) treatment. The rearrangement uses TRBV7-2 and TRBJ2-7, with 8 bases matching TRBD2. In nucleotides, the CDR3 is TGTGCCAGCAGCGACGACAAAGGGCGGGCGGGAGGTACCTCCTACGAGCAGTACTTC. This codes for CASSDDKGRAGGTSYEQYF. Supplemented by reference TRBV7-2 and TRBJ2-7, the full variable domain reads GAGVSQSPSNKVTEKGKDVELRCDPISGHTALYWYRQSLGQGLEFLIYFQGNSAPDKSGLPSDRFSAERTGGSVSTLTIQRTQQEDSAVYLCASSDDKGRAGGTSYEQYFGPGTRLTVT.